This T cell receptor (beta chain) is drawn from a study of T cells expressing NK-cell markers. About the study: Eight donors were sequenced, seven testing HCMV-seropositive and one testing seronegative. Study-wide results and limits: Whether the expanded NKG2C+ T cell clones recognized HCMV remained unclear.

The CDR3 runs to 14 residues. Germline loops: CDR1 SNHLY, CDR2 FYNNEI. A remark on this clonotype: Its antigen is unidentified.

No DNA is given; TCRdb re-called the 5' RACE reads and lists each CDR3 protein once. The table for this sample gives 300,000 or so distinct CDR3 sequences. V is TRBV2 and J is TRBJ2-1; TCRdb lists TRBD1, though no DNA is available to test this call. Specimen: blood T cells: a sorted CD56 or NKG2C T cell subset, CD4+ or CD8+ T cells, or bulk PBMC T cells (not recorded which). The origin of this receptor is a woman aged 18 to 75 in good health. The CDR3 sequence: CAILDGDIYNEQFF.